Presented here are 11 T cell receptor beta chains from one specimen sequenced in a study of T cells after yellow fever vaccination. MiXCR was run by TCRdb on the 5' RACE reads, yielding one entry per CDR3 protein. The table has fewer than 450,000 distinct CDR3 sequences, around a tenth seen once. The specimen was PBMCs, collected on the day of the first yellow fever vaccination. The receptors originated from a man in his late teens or twenties who received the YFV17D yellow fever vaccine.

At least ten counts were recorded for this clonotype. The gene calls are TRBV5-4 and TRBJ2-3; 7 positions match TRBD1. Per germline, CDR1 SGHNT and CDR2 YYREEE (reference sequence). This CDR3 has 14 amino acids. With V trimmed by 2 bases and J by 1 base, 1 base remained unmatched. The CDR3 nucleotides read TGTGCCAGCAGCTTTGGACAGGGCACAGATACGCAGTATTTT. This encodes CASSFGQGTDTQYF.

This clonotype came up a few times. This chain uses TRBV20-1 with TRBJ2-2; 10 nucleotides agree with TRBD2. CDR1 and CDR2 from the germline V gene are DFQATT and SNEGSKA (reference sequence). V lost 5 bases and J lost 6; bases outside the gene matches: 3. This CDR3 is 13 amino acids long. The CDR3 DNA follows: TGCAGTGCTCGCGGACTAGCGGCCGGGGAGCTGTTTTTT. It encodes CSARGLAAGELFF.

This clonotype was seen a handful of times. The chain is built from TRBV30 and TRBJ2-5; 8 nucleotides match TRBD1. The CDR3 spans 12 residues. Trimming took 5 bases from V and 5 from J; bases not matched to a gene: 4. The V gene's germline CDR1 is GTSNPN and CDR2 SVGIG (reference sequence). CDR3 in amino acids: CAWGQGWETQYF. CDR3 DNA: TGTGCCTGGGGACAGGGATGGGAGACCCAGTACTTC.

Only a few counts were recorded for this clonotype. The rearrangement joins TRBV7-8 to TRBJ1-2; no reliable D call. Trimming left V 5 bases short and J 4 bases short, with 11 bases between. Germline CDR1 and CDR2: SGHVS and FQNEAQ. The CDR3 spans 13 residues. CDR3 protein: CASSRSAVYGYTF. CDR3 in DNA: TGTGCCAGCAGCAGGAGCGCGGTCTATGGCTACACCTTC.

The V call is TRBV29-1, the J call TRBJ1-2; perhaps TRBD1 as D (6 bases). CDR1 and CDR2 from the germline V gene are SQVTM and ANQGSEA. The CDR3 length is 14 residues. The V end lost 7 bases, the J end lost 8 bases, and 23 bases lay between the germline ends. CDR3 sequence (DNA): TGCAGCGGTGGGCTCGGGACACCGGGGGAAGGCTACACCTTC. It translates to CSGGLGTPGEGYTF.

As for this clonotype: A clone one base away is much larger, so this may be a read error. This chain joins TRBV7-3 and TRBJ2-3; tentative D call: TRBD1 (6 bases). The length of the CDR3 is 16 residues. Per the germline V gene, CDR1 is SGHTA and CDR2 is FQGTGA. The V end lost 4 bases, the J end lost 0 bases, and 14 bases lay between the germline ends. Written as DNA, the CDR3 is TGTGCCAGCAGCTCAGAACAGGGAATAAGCACAGATACGCAGTATTTT. It specifies CASSSEQGISTDTQYF.

The sample holds a few counts of this clonotype. The genes are TRBV5-6 and TRBJ2-1, with D hard to call. V was clipped by 1 base and J by 9 bases, with 8 bases between them. The CDR3 has 12 amino acids. Germline V gene sequence: CDR1 SGHDT, CDR2 YYEEEE. The CDR3 reads CASSLNDIEQFF. The CDR3 DNA reads TGTGCCAGCAGCTTGAATGACATTGAGCAGTTCTTC.

The chain uses TRBV3-1 and TRBJ2-1, with 8 bases that match TRBD2. This CDR3 region has 15 residues. Unmatched junction bases numbered 5, after V lost 0 bases and J lost 7 bases. Per germline, CDR1 LGHDT and CDR2 YNNKEL (reference sequence). The CDR3 here is CASSQDRLASNEQFF. CDR3 nucleotides: TGTGCCAGCAGCCAAGACAGACTAGCGTCAAATGAGCAGTTCTTC.

This clonotype showed up many times. At one of its ends the junction is not consistent with the germline gene, which may arise from a read error. The chain links TRBV12-3 or TRBV12-4 to TRBJ2-1; 8 nucleotides agree with TRBD2. This CDR3 region has 15 residues. CDR3 sequence (DNA): TGTGCCAGCAGCTTAGGGACTAGCTCCTACAATGAGCAGTTCTTC. Its translation: CASSLGTSSYNEQFF.

This clonotype was seen a handful of times. This chain links TRBV5-1 with TRBJ1-2, with a possible D match to TRBD1 (5 bases). The CDR3 is 15 residues long. Trimming removed 0 bases at V and 3 bases at J, with 12 bases between. The V gene's germline CDR1 is SGHRS and CDR2 YFSETQ. CDR3 amino acids: CASSLVQGKDYGYTF. Here the CDR3 DNA reads TGCGCCAGCAGCTTGGTCCAGGGAAAGGACTATGGCTACACCTTC.

This clonotype was counted a few times. CDR3 in amino acids: CASSLDGTSTDTQYF. For the CDR3, the DNA is TGTGCCAGCAGCTTAGATGGCACTAGCACAGATACGCAGTATTTT. The V call is TRBV13, the J call TRBJ2-3; the D is unclear. Germline CDR1 is PRHDT and CDR2 is FYEKMQ (reference sequence). V was clipped by 1 base and J by 0 bases, with 8 bases between them. This CDR3 has 15 residues.